This T cell receptor beta chain was identified during a study of siplizumab effects on memory and regulatory T cells. Only in-frame clones appear in the TCRdb table, and some are missing; sequencing was by immunoSEQ multiplex PCR. Here the sample spans more than 85,000 clones, under 95% being singletons. This CDR3 is built from 14 residues. Germline CDR1 SQVTM, CDR2 ANQGSEA. The V and J ends lost 5 bases and 1 base, in that order; junction bases with no gene match: 2. The chain is built from TRBV29-1 and TRBJ2-1; 10 bases match TRBD2. This sequence was found in a human donor in good health. What was sequenced was CD4+ T cells sorted from blood. The CDR3 sequence is CSVKLAGSYNEQFF. For the CDR3, the DNA is TGCAGCGTTAAACTAGCGGGATCCTACAATGAGCAGTTCTTC.